The TCR beta chain under discussion was sequenced for a study of cytotoxic CD8 clonotypes in ibrutinib-treated CLL. Background on the study: Investigators reported about 24 partial and 2 complete responses; after median about 74 months, about 15 patients remained remitted and some 12 progressed.

Generated by immunoSEQ multiplex PCR, the TCRdb table keeps only in-frame clones and is missing some. The sample consists of tens of thousands of clones, 55% to 65% of them appearing once. Trimming left V 1 base short and J 5 bases short, with 11 bases between. The CDR3 consists of 14 residues. Germline V gene sequence: CDR1 MNHEY, CDR2 SMNVEV (reference sequence). The sequence derives from a human donor with chronic lymphocytic leukemia. Source: PBMCs, taken after 24 months of ibrutinib treatment. The rearrangement uses TRBV27 and TRBJ2-5; D may correspond to TRBD1 or TRBD2 (5 bases each). The CDR3 region has the DNA TGTGCCAGCAGTTTATTTACCGGGACGGAGACCCAGTACTTC. It is translated as CASSLFTGTETQYF.